Listed below are T cell receptor beta chains from one sample, sequenced in a study of beta chain features in type 1 diabetes. Generated by immunoSEQ multiplex PCR, the TCRdb table keeps only in-frame clones and is missing some. Of 630,000 or so clones listed, more than 12% are singletons. The sequenced material came from naive CD4+ T cells from blood. These receptors came from a man between 18 and 29 years old with type 1 diabetes. Both conserved end residues are part of each CDR3. Clone size is shown for a subset of rows, as once, few, many or a class of expanded clone.

CDR3	size	V
CASSRDADTQYF	-	TRBV4-3
CASSSYVTETQYF	few	TRBV7-9
CASSSGQLNEKLFF	-	TRBV28
CASSYLGQASYNEQFF	-	TRBV6-5
CASSPQVVSYNEQFF	-	TRBV18
CASSFRDIQYF	few	TRBV28
CASSPLGLINEQFF	few	TRBV18
CAWVGTGVETQYF	few	TRBV30
CAWSVGQRNQPQHF	few	TRBV30
CASSEREGAFF	few	TRBV7-9
CASRVGETQYF	-	TRBV19
CASSLGQSDTQYF	-	TRBV7-9
CASSLAGTGGDEQYF	few	TRBV5-1
CASSGYQGKYANEKLFF	-	TRBV18
CASSRQDRGYNEQFF	-	TRBV5-1
CAWDGYTF	-	TRBV30
CASSQSYEQYF	many	TRBV14
CASSPGGVGTDTQYF	-	TRBV2
CASSGGGALGNEQFF	few	TRBV4-2
CASSVGRTGGTGELFF	few	TRBV9
CASSQQLAGPSTDTQYF	-	TRBV11-1
CSASSPLHF	-	TRBV20-1
CAISEQELNTEAFF	-	TRBV10-3
CASSFGGADTQYF	few	TRBV7-8
CASSSPASGVLFF	few	TRBV28